The 3 T cell receptor beta chains in this list originate from one sample, sequenced in a study of cytomegalovirus exposure and HLA in healthy donors. 60 Vbeta and 13 Jbeta primers were used in PCR. The data were produced by immunoSEQ multiplex PCR, yet TCRdb's version contains in-frame clones alone and is incomplete. The sample lists 150,000 or so clones, 65% to 85% occurring once. The sequenced material came from PBMCs. These receptors originate from a middle-aged woman in good health and CMV-seropositive.

The V and J genes are TRBV9 and TRBJ1-5; weak D call: TRBD1 (5 bases). The CDR3 length is 13 residues. In germline, CDR1 is SGDLS, CDR2 YYNGEE. V dropped 0 bases and J dropped 7 bases, with 8 bases sitting between them. Here the CDR3 reads CASSVEGQQPQHF. The CDR3 DNA follows: TGTGCCAGCAGCGTAGAAGGACAACAGCCCCAGCATTTT.

The chain couples TRBV9 to TRBJ1-1; D is unclear. CDR3 size: 13 residues. Per germline, CDR1 SGDLS and CDR2 YYNGEE. Trimming cost V 2 bases and J 0 bases, with 5 bases left between them. CDR3 DNA: TGTGCCAGCAGCGTCGTTATGAACACTGAAGCTTTCTTT. Its translation: CASSVVMNTEAFF.

The chain couples TRBV19 to TRBJ1-2, with 9 bases matching TRBD1. Germline loops: CDR1 LNHDA, CDR2 SQIVND (reference sequence). The CDR3 has 13 residues. With 7 bases clipped from V and 6 bases from J, the junction kept 6 bases outside the gene matches. The CDR3 protein is CASTAGQGHGYTF. DNA for the CDR3: TGTGCCAGTACCGCGGGACAGGGCCATGGCTACACCTTC.